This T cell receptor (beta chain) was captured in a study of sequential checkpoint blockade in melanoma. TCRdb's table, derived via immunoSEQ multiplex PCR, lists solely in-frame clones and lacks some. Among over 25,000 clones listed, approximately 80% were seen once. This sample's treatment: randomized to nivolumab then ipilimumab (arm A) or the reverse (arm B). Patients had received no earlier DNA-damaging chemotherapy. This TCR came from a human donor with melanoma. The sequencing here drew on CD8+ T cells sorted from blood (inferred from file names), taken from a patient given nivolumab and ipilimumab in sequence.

CDR3 nucleotides: TGTGCCAGTAGTGGAGCGGATACGCAGTATTTT. As protein: CASSGADTQYF. V is TRBV19 and J is TRBJ2-3; D not resolved. The CDR3 extends over 11 amino acids. The germline V gene encodes CDR1 LNHDA and CDR2 SQIVND (reference sequence). Trimming took 5 bases from V and 6 from J, leaving 6 bases between them.